This TCR beta chain was found in a study of blood T cell repertoires in COVID-19. Study background: Collection of acute and convalescent COVID-19 samples took place in the United States, Italy and Spain. T cells, B-cell-depleted T cells, or PBMCs supplied cDNA or gDNA.

How the authors handled the data: It was from reference gene primer amplification that nucleated cell counts were estimated. Profiled with immunoSEQ multiplex PCR; TCRdb holds only in-frame clones, not every one. V and J calls and clone size are given by that table; D and trimming were obtained from the DNA. The data contain approximately 230,000 clones, roughly 80% of them singletons. This CDR3 region has 15 residues. Trimming took off 4 bases at V and 7 bases at J, with 15 bases between the two ends. Germline V lookup: CDR1 SGDLS, CDR2 YYNGEE. The chain has TRBV9 and TRBJ1-6; D possibly corresponds to TRBD1 (5 bases). Material for sequencing was peripheral blood. This clonotype was sampled from a woman in her thirties or forties with active or convalescent COVID-19. The DNA of the CDR3 is TGTGCCAGCAGCCCCCGGGGGGGGACGAATTCACCCCTCCACTTT. Its translation: CASSPRGGTNSPLHF. The full variable domain, in which reference TRBV9 and TRBJ1-6 provide the parts outside the CDR3, is DSGVTQTPKHLITATGQRVTLRCSPRSGDLSVYWYQQSLDQGLQFLIQYYNGEERAKGNILERFSAQQFPDLHSELNLSSLELGDSALYFCASSPRGGTNSPLHFGNGTRLTVT.